What follows are 13 T cell receptor beta chains derived from one specimen sequenced in a study of blood T cells in healthy people across ages. Primers used in a second PCR of about 7 to 12 cycles were a sample-barcoded 5' primer and a J-beta primer mix. Via MiXCR, TCRdb re-called the 5' RACE reads, giving one row per CDR3 protein. The sample contains hundreds of thousands of distinct CDR3 sequences, around 54% of which appear only once. Sequenced material: blood. These receptor sequences come from a man in his fifties or sixties in good health.

The chain links TRBV18 to TRBJ1-2; D perhaps matches TRBD1 (5 bases). CDR3 length equals 16 residues. The V gene's germline CDR1 is KGHSH and CDR2 LQKENI. V dropped 2 bases and J dropped 6 bases, with 19 bases sitting between them. Here the CDR3 reads CASSPSGGAASHGYTF. The CDR3 DNA is TGTGCCAGCTCACCATCCGGAGGGGCCGCCTCCCATGGCTACACCTTC.

Only a few counts were recorded for this clonotype. The chain recombines TRBV20-1 with TRBJ1-1; unclear D gene. This CDR3 contains 13 residues. Germline loops: CDR1 DFQATT, CDR2 SNEGSKA (reference sequence). V was shortened by 0 bases and J by 4 bases, with 9 bases between the two germline ends. For the CDR3, the DNA is TGCAGTGCTAGAGATCGCACGGGCACTGAAGCTTTCTTT. Translated: CSARDRTGTEAFF.

CDR3 in amino acids: CSAHPHGTDTQYF. CDR3 coding DNA: TGCAGTGCTCATCCCCACGGGACAGATACGCAGTATTTT. The chain has TRBV20-1 and TRBJ2-3; D uncertain. This CDR3 has 13 residues. Germline V gene data show CDR1 as DFQATT and CDR2 as SNEGSKA (reference sequence). Trimming shortened V by 5 bases and J by 3 bases, and 12 bases separated the two germline ends.

This chain joins TRBV20-1 and TRBJ2-4; 7 bases match TRBD1. This CDR3 spans 13 amino acids. Germline V gene lookup returns CDR1 DFQATT and CDR2 SNEGSKA (reference sequence). After removal of 3 bases from V and 8 bases from J, the junction contained 7 bases not matched to a gene. In DNA, the CDR3 is TGCAGTGCTAGTGGACGGCAGGGGGACATTCAGTACTTC. Residues: CSASGRQGDIQYF.

This chain links TRBV6-2 or TRBV6-3 with TRBJ2-1, with D unclear. The V and J ends lost 6 bases and 8 bases respectively, with 14 bases between them. The CDR3 is 13 amino acids. Germline assignment: CDR1 MNHEY and CDR2 SVGEGT. CDR3 loop: CASRPPSVDEQFF. The CDR3 nucleotides read TGTGCCAGCAGACCCCCTAGTGTGGATGAGCAGTTCTTC.

The chain recombines TRBV20-1 with TRBJ2-1, with 8 bases identical to TRBD2. CDR1 DFQATT and CDR2 SNEGSKA come from the germline V gene (reference sequence). The CDR3 consists of 13 residues. The V and J ends lost 6 bases and 5 bases, in that order; junction bases with no gene match: 6. CDR3 bases: TGCAGTGCGGGGGGACTAGGGGACAATGAGCAGTTCTTC. Protein product: CSAGGLGDNEQFF.

About this clonotype: A much larger clone differs by one base, so this may be a read error. The chain couples TRBV12-3 or TRBV12-4 to TRBJ2-1; D unclear. The CDR3 spans 12 residues. This CDR3 reads CTSSTAYNEQFF. In DNA form, the CDR3 reads TGTACCAGCAGTACCGCGTACAATGAGCAGTTCTTC.

The chain couples TRBV7-2 to TRBJ1-2; D is possibly TRBD1 (5 bases). Trimming pared 5 bases from V and 0 bases from J, leaving 13 bases between. The CDR3 is made up of 15 amino acids. Germline values: CDR1 SGHTA, CDR2 FQGNSA. The CDR3 sequence: CASSHTLDTNYGYTF. In DNA form, the CDR3 reads TGTGCCAGCAGCCATACACTGGACACTAACTATGGCTACACCTTC.

The chain combines TRBV7-8 with TRBJ2-5, with a weak D call TRBD1 (7 bases). V lost 7 bases and J lost 1, with 19 bases in between. The CDR3 has 16 amino acids. Germline assignment: CDR1 SGHVS and CDR2 FQNEAQ. Here the CDR3 DNA reads TGTGCCAGCACCCGCGCCGGAGGGGGCCCCCAAGAGACCCAGTACTTC. It yields the protein CASTRAGGGPQETQYF.

This clonotype showed up just a few times. V usage is TRBV14 and J usage is TRBJ2-6, with D hard to call. V was trimmed by 2 bases and J by 4 bases, leaving 9 bases between them. Germline loops: CDR1 SGHDN, CDR2 FVKESK. The CDR3 has 15 residues. CDR3 in amino acids: CASSQLGLGANVLTF. The CDR3 region has the DNA TGTGCCAGCAGCCAACTGGGCTTGGGGGCCAACGTCCTGACTTTC.

The V and J genes are TRBV4-1 and TRBJ1-2; D unresolved. CDR1 and CDR2 from the germline V gene are MGHRA and YSYEKL. V was pared by 3 bases and J by 2 bases, with 10 bases between. This CDR3 contains 14 residues. CDR3 in DNA: TGCGCCAGCAGCCAGCCGGACGGAAACTATGGCTACACCTTC. Translated, it gives CASSQPDGNYGYTF.

The V call is TRBV2, the J call TRBJ2-3, with D tentatively TRBD2 (5 bases). Looked up from germline, CDR1 is SNHLY and CDR2 is FYNNEI. The V and J ends lost 6 bases and 2 bases respectively, with 12 bases between them. The CDR3 runs 14 residues. The CDR3 DNA reads TGTGCCAGCAGGCCCGGGATACCCACAGATACGCAGTATTTT. Its protein is CASRPGIPTDTQYF.

This clonotype occurred a few times. This chain links TRBV6-5 with TRBJ1-2; D might be TRBD1 (6 bases). Germline CDR1 is MNHEY and CDR2 is SVGAGI. The CDR3 covers 14 residues. The V end was cut by 4 bases, the J end by 6 bases, with 15 bases between. The CDR3 DNA sequence: TGTGCCAGCAGTTGCTCGGGGGGGGCCGATGGCTACACCTTC. This encodes CASSCSGGADGYTF.